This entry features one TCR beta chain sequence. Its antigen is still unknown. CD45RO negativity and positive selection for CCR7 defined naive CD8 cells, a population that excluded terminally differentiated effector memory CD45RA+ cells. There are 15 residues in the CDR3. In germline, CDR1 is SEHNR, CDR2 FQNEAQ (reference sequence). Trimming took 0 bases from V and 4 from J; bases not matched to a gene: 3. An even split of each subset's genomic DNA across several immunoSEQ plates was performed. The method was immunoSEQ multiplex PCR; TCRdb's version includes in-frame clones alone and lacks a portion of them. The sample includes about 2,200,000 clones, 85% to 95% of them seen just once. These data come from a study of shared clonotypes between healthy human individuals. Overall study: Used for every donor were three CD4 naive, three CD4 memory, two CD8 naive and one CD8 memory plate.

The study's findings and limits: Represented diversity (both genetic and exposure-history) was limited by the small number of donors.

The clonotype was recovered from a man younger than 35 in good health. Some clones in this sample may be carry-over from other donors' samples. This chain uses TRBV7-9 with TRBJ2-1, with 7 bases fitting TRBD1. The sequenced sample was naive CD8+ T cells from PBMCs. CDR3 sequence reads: CASSLAQGFYNEQFF. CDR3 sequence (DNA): TGTGCCAGCAGCTTAGCACAGGGGTTTTACAATGAGCAGTTCTTC.